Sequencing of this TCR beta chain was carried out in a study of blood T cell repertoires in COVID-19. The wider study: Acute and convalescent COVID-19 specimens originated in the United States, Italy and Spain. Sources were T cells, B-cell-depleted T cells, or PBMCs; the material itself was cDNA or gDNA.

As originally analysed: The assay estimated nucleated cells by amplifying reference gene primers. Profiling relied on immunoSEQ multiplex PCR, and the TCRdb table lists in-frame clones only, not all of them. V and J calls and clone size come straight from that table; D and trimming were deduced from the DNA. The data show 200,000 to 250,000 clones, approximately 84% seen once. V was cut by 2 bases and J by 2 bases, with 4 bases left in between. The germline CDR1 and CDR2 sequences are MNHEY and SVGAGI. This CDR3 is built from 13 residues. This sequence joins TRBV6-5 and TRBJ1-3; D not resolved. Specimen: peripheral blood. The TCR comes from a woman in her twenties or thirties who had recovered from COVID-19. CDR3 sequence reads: CASSYGPGNTIYF. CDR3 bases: TGTGCCAGCAGTTACGGGCCTGGAAACACCATATATTTT.